Listed below are T cell receptor beta chains from one sample, sequenced in a study of response to subunit inactivated influenza vaccine. TCRdb independently ran MiXCR on the RT-PCR reads; one entry per CDR3 protein. The sample shows more than 600,000 distinct CDR3 sequences, roughly 18% of them seen only once. Material: PBMCs from blood, obtained roughly 5 days after vaccination. The origin of the receptors is a man aged 45 to 65 who received an inactivated influenza vaccine. Both conserved end residues are part of each CDR3. The D gene is left open where the match is weak. Expanded clones are given a class, and other clones once, few, many or no size at all.

CDR3aa: CASSASLLAGVTDTQYF
CDR3nt: TGTGCCAGCAGCGCCTCTCTCCTAGCGGGGGTCACAGATACGCAGTATTTT
abundance: NA
v_gene: TRBV9
j_gene: TRBJ2-3
d_gene: TRBD2

CDR3aa: CAARVAGARNEQFF
CDR3nt: TGTGCCGCCAGGGTGGCTGGGGCTAGGAATGAGCAGTTCTTC
abundance: NA
v_gene: TRBV28
j_gene: TRBJ2-1
d_gene: NA

CDR3aa: CASSLLGRDTEAFF
CDR3nt: TGTGCCAGCAGCCTTCTTGGCAGGGACACTGAAGCTTTCTTT
abundance: many
v_gene: TRBV3-1
j_gene: TRBJ1-1
d_gene: NA

CDR3aa: CASSLARRQGEAFF
CDR3nt: TGTGCCAGCAGCTTAGCGCGTCGTCAGGGGGAGGCTTTCTTT
abundance: many
v_gene: TRBV7-2
j_gene: TRBJ1-1
d_gene: TRBD1

CDR3aa: CASSFSRDGYNEQFF
CDR3nt: TGTGCCAGCAGCTTCTCCCGGGACGGATACAATGAGCAGTTCTTC
abundance: NA
v_gene: TRBV7-2
j_gene: TRBJ2-1
d_gene: NA

CDR3aa: CSSGLAGGKETQYF
CDR3nt: TGCAGCTCTGGCCTAGCGGGGGGCAAAGAGACCCAGTACTTC
abundance: many
v_gene: TRBV20-1
j_gene: TRBJ2-5
d_gene: TRBD2

CDR3aa: CASSYGGSHEQYF
CDR3nt: TGTGCCAGCAGTTACGGAGGCTCCCACGAGCAGTACTTC
abundance: many
v_gene: TRBV6-6
j_gene: TRBJ2-7
d_gene: NA

CDR3aa: CASSYAGTSGSIAKNIQYF
CDR3nt: TGTGCCAGCAGTTACGCAGGGACTAGCGGGAGCATAGCCAAAAACATTCAGTACTTC
abundance: few
v_gene: TRBV6-2/TRBV6-3
j_gene: TRBJ2-4
d_gene: TRBD2

CDR3aa: CSARKPDSNEKLFF
CDR3nt: TGCAGTGCTAGAAAGCCAGACTCTAATGAAAAACTGTTTTTT
abundance: NA
v_gene: TRBV20-1
j_gene: TRBJ1-4
d_gene: NA

CDR3aa: CASSFPTGPEPETQYF
CDR3nt: TGTGCCAGCAGCTTCCCGACAGGGCCTGAGCCAGAGACCCAGTACTTC
abundance: NA
v_gene: TRBV7-9
j_gene: TRBJ2-5
d_gene: TRBD1

CDR3aa: CSVDSPPETQYF
CDR3nt: TGCAGCGTTGATAGTCCTCCAGAGACCCAGTACTTC
abundance: few
v_gene: TRBV29-1
j_gene: TRBJ2-5
d_gene: NA

CDR3aa: CASGGRGRHVKNIQYF
CDR3nt: TGTGCCAGCGGCGGCCGGGGGCGTCATGTCAAAAACATTCAGTACTTC
abundance: NA
v_gene: TRBV6-2/TRBV6-3
j_gene: TRBJ2-4
d_gene: NA

CDR3aa: CASSFITSGAAFF
CDR3nt: TGTGCCAGCAGTTTTATTACTTCGGGGGCAGCTTTCTTT
abundance: few
v_gene: TRBV12-3/TRBV12-4
j_gene: TRBJ1-1
d_gene: NA

CDR3aa: CASSPVLGGTSEQYF
CDR3nt: TGCGCCAGCAGCCCAGTGTTAGGGGGGACCTCCGAGCAGTACTTC
abundance: NA
v_gene: TRBV4-3
j_gene: TRBJ2-7
d_gene: NA

CDR3aa: CASSTNDRHTEAFF
CDR3nt: TGTGCCAGCAGTACTAACGACAGACACACTGAAGCTTTCTTT
abundance: few
v_gene: TRBV12-3/TRBV12-4
j_gene: TRBJ1-1
d_gene: NA

CDR3aa: CASSLVPSGSYEQYF
CDR3nt: TGTGCCAGCAGCTTAGTGCCTAGCGGGTCCTACGAGCAGTACTTC
abundance: NA
v_gene: TRBV11-2
j_gene: TRBJ2-7
d_gene: TRBD2

CDR3aa: CASSEWGGSAYEQYF
CDR3nt: TGTGCCAGCAGTGAATGGGGCGGCAGCGCCTACGAGCAGTACTTC
abundance: NA
v_gene: TRBV6-1
j_gene: TRBJ2-7
d_gene: NA

CDR3aa: CASSQGKVQYF
CDR3nt: TGCGCCAGCAGCCAGGGGAAGGTGCAGTACTTC
abundance: few
v_gene: TRBV4-3
j_gene: TRBJ2-7
d_gene: NA

CDR3aa: CASRLERGGFLETQYF
CDR3nt: TGTGCCAGCAGACTAGAGCGGGGGGGGTTTCTAGAGACCCAGTACTTC
abundance: NA
v_gene: TRBV6-1
j_gene: TRBJ2-5
d_gene: TRBD2

CDR3aa: CASSLYSSQYF
CDR3nt: TGTGCCAGCAGTTTATACTCATCCCAGTATTTT
abundance: NA
v_gene: TRBV28
j_gene: TRBJ2-3
d_gene: NA

CDR3aa: CSASYRGRKETQYF
CDR3nt: TGCAGTGCCTCATATAGGGGGCGCAAAGAGACCCAGTACTTC
abundance: NA
v_gene: TRBV20-1
j_gene: TRBJ2-5
d_gene: TRBD1

CDR3aa: CASSKTVSSYEQYF
CDR3nt: TGTGCCAGCAGTAAGACTGTAAGCTCCTACGAGCAGTACTTC
abundance: NA
v_gene: TRBV25-1
j_gene: TRBJ2-7
d_gene: NA

CDR3aa: CASGTDGLNQPQHF
CDR3nt: TGTGCCAGCGGTACGGACGGCCTAAATCAGCCCCAGCATTTT
abundance: NA
v_gene: TRBV6-1
j_gene: TRBJ1-5
d_gene: NA

CDR3aa: CASSQQSSSYNEQFF
CDR3nt: TGCGCCAGCAGCCAACAAAGTAGCTCCTACAATGAGCAGTTCTTC
abundance: NA
v_gene: TRBV4-3
j_gene: TRBJ2-1
d_gene: NA

CDR3aa: CASSYSFGQDMNTEAFF
CDR3nt: TGTGCCAGCAGTTACTCGTTCGGGCAGGATATGAACACTGAAGCTTTCTTT
abundance: few
v_gene: TRBV6-5
j_gene: TRBJ1-1
d_gene: NA

CDR3aa: CAISEPDTSYEQYF
CDR3nt: TGTGCCATCAGTGAGCCGGACACCTCCTACGAGCAGTACTTC
abundance: many
v_gene: TRBV10-3
j_gene: TRBJ2-7
d_gene: NA

CDR3aa: CASSLMGFSSTDTQYF
CDR3nt: TGTGCCAGCAGCTTAATGGGGTTCTCTAGCACAGATACGCAGTATTTT
abundance: many
v_gene: TRBV7-2
j_gene: TRBJ2-3
d_gene: NA

CDR3aa: CASSQDMNTEAFF
CDR3nt: TGTGCCAGCTCACAGGATATGAACACTGAAGCTTTCTTT
abundance: few
v_gene: TRBV18
j_gene: TRBJ1-1
d_gene: NA

CDR3aa: CASSFPLAGATDTQYF
CDR3nt: TGTGCCAGCAGCTTCCCTTTAGCGGGAGCAACAGATACGCAGTATTTT
abundance: few
v_gene: TRBV7-9
j_gene: TRBJ2-3
d_gene: TRBD2

CDR3aa: CSVLRGTDTQYF
CDR3nt: TGCAGCGTTCTCAGGGGTACAGATACGCAGTATTTT
abundance: many
v_gene: TRBV29-1
j_gene: TRBJ2-3
d_gene: NA

CDR3aa: CAWSGSPNIQYF
CDR3nt: TGTGCCTGGAGTGGGTCCCCGAACATTCAGTACTTC
abundance: NA
v_gene: TRBV30
j_gene: TRBJ2-4
d_gene: NA

CDR3aa: CASSLRQGLGNIQYF
CDR3nt: TGTGCCAGCAGCTTAAGACAGGGGTTGGGGAACATTCAGTACTTC
abundance: NA
v_gene: TRBV11-2
j_gene: TRBJ2-4
d_gene: TRBD1

CDR3aa: CASRGLAGGWNEQFF
CDR3nt: TGTGCCAGCAGGGGACTAGCGGGAGGTTGGAATGAGCAGTTCTTC
abundance: NA
v_gene: TRBV7-2
j_gene: TRBJ2-1
d_gene: TRBD2

CDR3aa: CASTLISGSTDTQYF
CDR3nt: TGTGCCAGCACTCTTATTAGCGGAAGCACAGATACGCAGTATTTT
abundance: NA
v_gene: TRBV6-1
j_gene: TRBJ2-3
d_gene: NA

CDR3aa: CASSYWGDSYEQYF
CDR3nt: TGTGCCAGCAGCTACTGGGGGGACTCCTACGAGCAGTACTTC
abundance: few
v_gene: TRBV5-6
j_gene: TRBJ2-7
d_gene: NA

CDR3aa: CASSREVGELFF
CDR3nt: TGTGCCAGCAGCCGAGAAGTCGGGGAGCTGTTTTTT
abundance: NA
v_gene: TRBV7-2
j_gene: TRBJ2-2
d_gene: NA

CDR3aa: CASSQTRTGQETQYF
CDR3nt: TGCGCCAGCAGTCAGACCCGGACAGGCCAAGAGACCCAGTACTTC
abundance: NA
v_gene: TRBV23-1
j_gene: TRBJ2-5
d_gene: TRBD1

CDR3aa: CATQREQDYNEQFF
CDR3nt: TGTGCCACCCAGCGGGAGCAGGACTACAATGAGCAGTTCTTC
abundance: few
v_gene: TRBV2
j_gene: TRBJ2-1
d_gene: TRBD2